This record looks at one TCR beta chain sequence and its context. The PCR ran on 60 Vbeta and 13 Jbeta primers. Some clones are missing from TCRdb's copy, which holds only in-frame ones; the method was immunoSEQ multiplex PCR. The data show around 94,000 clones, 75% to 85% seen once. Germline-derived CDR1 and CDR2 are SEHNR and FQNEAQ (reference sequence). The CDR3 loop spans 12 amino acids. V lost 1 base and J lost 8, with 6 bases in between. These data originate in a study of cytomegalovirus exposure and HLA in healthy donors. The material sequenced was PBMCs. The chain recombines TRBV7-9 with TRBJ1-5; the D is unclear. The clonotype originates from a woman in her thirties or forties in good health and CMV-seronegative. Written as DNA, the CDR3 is TGTGCCAGCAGCTTAGGTTATGAGCCCCAGCATTTT. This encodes CASSLGYEPQHF.